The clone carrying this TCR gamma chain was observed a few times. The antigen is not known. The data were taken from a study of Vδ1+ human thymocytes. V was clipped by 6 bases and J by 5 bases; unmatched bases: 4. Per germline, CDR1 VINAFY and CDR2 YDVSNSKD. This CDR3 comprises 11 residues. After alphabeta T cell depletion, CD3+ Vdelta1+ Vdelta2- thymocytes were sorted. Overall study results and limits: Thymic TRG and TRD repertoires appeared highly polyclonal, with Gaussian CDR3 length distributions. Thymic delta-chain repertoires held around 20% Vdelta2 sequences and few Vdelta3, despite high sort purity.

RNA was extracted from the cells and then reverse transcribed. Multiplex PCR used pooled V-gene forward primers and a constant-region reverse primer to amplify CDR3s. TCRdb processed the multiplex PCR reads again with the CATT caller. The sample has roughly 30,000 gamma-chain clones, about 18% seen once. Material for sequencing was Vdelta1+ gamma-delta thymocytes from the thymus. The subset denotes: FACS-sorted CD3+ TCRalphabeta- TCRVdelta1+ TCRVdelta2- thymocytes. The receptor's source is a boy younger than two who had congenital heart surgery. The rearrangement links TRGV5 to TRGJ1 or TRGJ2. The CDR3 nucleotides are TGTGCCACCTGGCATCATTATAAGAAACTCTTT. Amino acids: CATWHHYKKLF.